The 26 T cell receptor beta chains below come from one sample, sequenced in a study of CD8 T cells in Susac syndrome. When the RNA was reverse transcribed, random hexamers were used with an input of roughly 0.5 to 1 ug. TCRdb fed the immunoSEQ multiplex PCR reads into MiXCR, producing one record per CDR3 protein. The sample has about 25,000 distinct CDR3 sequences, roughly 94% seen once. The sequenced material came from CD8+ T cells from PBMCs. The receptors were gathered from a human donor in good health.

The rearrangement uses TRBV10-3 and TRBJ1-5; D gene unclear. V was cut by 7 bases and J by 0 bases, with 13 bases left in between. This CDR3 has 15 amino acids. Germline values: CDR1 ENHRY, CDR2 SYGVKD. CDR3 DNA sequence: TGTGCCATCAAAAACAGTAGCAATAGCAATCAGCCCCAGCATTTT. It encodes CAIKNSSNSNQPQHF.

The chain employs TRBV9 and TRBJ2-1; unclear D gene. This CDR3 comprises 14 residues. Trimming left V 4 bases short and J 5 bases short, with 13 bases between. Germline loops: CDR1 SGDLS, CDR2 YYNGEE. Here the CDR3 DNA reads TGTGCCAGCAGCTCCGGTGGCGCTGACAATGAGCAGTTCTTC. It translates to CASSSGGADNEQFF. Together with reference TRBV9 and TRBJ2-1, the CDR3 gives the full variable domain: DSGVTQTPKHLITATGQRVTLRCSPRSGDLSVYWYQQSLDQGLQFLIQYYNGEERAKGNILERFSAQQFPDLHSELNLSSLELGDSALYFCASSSGGADNEQFFGPGTRLTVL.

V gene TRBV15 combines with J gene TRBJ2-5; 7 nucleotides line up with TRBD2. The junction had 11 bases not matched to a gene; V was cut back by 0 bases and J by 4 bases. Per the germline V gene, CDR1 is LNHNV and CDR2 is YYDKDF (reference sequence). CDR3 size: 17 residues. The CDR3 reads CATSRDRGGGQSETQYF. The DNA for the CDR3 is TGTGCCACCAGCAGAGATAGGGGCGGGGGTCAGTCAGAGACCCAGTACTTC.

This clonotype has just one count. This chain joins TRBV6-5 and TRBJ1-2; possibly TRBD1 for D (5 bases). This CDR3 region has 11 residues. V was pared by 4 bases and J by 7 bases, with 7 bases between. Germline-derived CDR1 and CDR2 are MNHEY and SVGAGI. The CDR3 reads CASSSGVGYTF. Here the CDR3 DNA reads TGTGCCAGCAGTTCGGGGGTTGGCTACACCTTC.

The chain links TRBV25-1 to TRBJ1-1, with TRBD1 matching 10 bases. This CDR3 comprises 16 residues. In germline, CDR1 is MGHDK, CDR2 SYGVNS. Trimming took 1 base from V and 2 from J; bases not matched to a gene: 4. This CDR3 is CASSELGTGDNTEAFF. In DNA form, the CDR3 reads TGTGCCAGCAGTGAATTAGGGACAGGGGATAACACTGAAGCTTTCTTT.

The chain joins TRBV27 to TRBJ1-5; D possibly corresponds to TRBD1 (5 bases). Germline CDR1 MNHEY, CDR2 SMNVEV (reference sequence). V gave up 2 bases and J gave up 5 bases, with 10 bases separating them. This CDR3 comprises 14 residues. CDR3 sequence (DNA): TGTGCCAGCAGTTTACTCGGGGGTCATCAGCCCCAGCATTTT. It translates to CASSLLGGHQPQHF.

This clonotype has a single count. This rearrangement joins TRBV10-2 to TRBJ1-2; 8 bases are a match to TRBD1. Germline CDR1 reads WSHSY; CDR2 reads SAAADI. With V trimmed by 3 bases and J by 6 bases, 3 bases remained unmatched. CDR3 length: 13 amino acids. The CDR3 DNA is TGCGCCAGCAGTGAAACAGGGGGGGATGGCTACACCTTC. Its translation is CASSETGGDGYTF.

This clonotype appeared once. The chain couples TRBV12-3 or TRBV12-4 to TRBJ2-7, with a possible D match to TRBD1 (6 bases). V was cut by 1 base and J by 3 bases, with 10 bases left in between. The CDR3 extends over 14 amino acids. The CDR3 loop is CASSLGVGGYEQYF. The CDR3 bases are TGTGCCAGCAGTTTAGGTGTAGGGGGCTACGAGCAGTACTTC.

This chain uses TRBV2 with TRBJ2-7, with 10 bases matching TRBD1. This CDR3 spans 13 amino acids. V dropped 7 bases and J dropped 4; count of bases not matched to a gene: 4. Per germline, CDR1 SNHLY and CDR2 FYNNEI. The DNA for the CDR3 is TGTGCCAGCATTCGGGACAGGGGTTACGAGCAGTACTTC. Encoded protein: CASIRDRGYEQYF.

The chain carries TRBV2 and TRBJ2-7, with 7 bases lining up with TRBD2. The CDR3 is 14 amino acids. The V segment lost 2 bases and the J segment 3 bases; nucleotides outside the gene matches: 4. Germline V gene sequence: CDR1 SNHLY, CDR2 FYNNEI. The CDR3 region has the DNA TGTGCCAGCAGTGAATGGGGACTAAACTACGAGCAGTACTTC. This sequence encodes CASSEWGLNYEQYF. The entire variable domain, with the rest obtained from reference TRBV2 and TRBJ2-7, is as follows: EPEVTQTPSHQVTQMGQEVILRCVPISNHLYFYWYRQILGQKVEFLVSFYNNEISEKSEIFDDQFSVERPDGSNFTLKIRSTKLEDSAMYFCASSEWGLNYEQYFGPGTRLTVT.

This chain joins TRBV7-8 and TRBJ1-5, with 7 bases lining up with TRBD1. CDR3 size: 17 residues. CDR1 is SGHVS and CDR2 is FQNEAQ in the germline V gene. Trimming cost V 5 bases and J 0 bases; bases outside gene matches: 10. The CDR3 DNA reads TGTGCCAGCAGCGCAGAGACAGGGCAGTATAGCAATCAGCCCCAGCATTTT. This gives the protein CASSAETGQYSNQPQHF.

This chain connects TRBV7-9 to TRBJ2-7; 8 nucleotides align to TRBD1. With 4 bases clipped from V and 0 bases from J, the junction kept 5 bases outside the gene matches. The CDR3 totals 15 residues. Germline CDR1 reads SEHNR; CDR2 reads FQNEAQ (reference sequence). The CDR3 DNA reads as TGTGCCAGCAGCTCGAGACAGGGGATCTCCTACGAGCAGTACTTC. It specifies CASSSRQGISYEQYF.

This clonotype was detected only a few times. The V call is TRBV6-2 or TRBV6-3, the J call TRBJ2-2; TRBD1 might be the D (5 bases). The CDR3 loop spans 18 amino acids. Trimming removed 1 base from V and 1 base from J, with 16 bases in between. Per the germline V gene, CDR1 is MNHEY and CDR2 is SVGEGT. CDR3 sequence: CASSYFLRREQNTGELFF. The DNA of the CDR3 is TGTGCCAGCAGTTACTTTTTACGCAGGGAACAGAACACCGGGGAGCTGTTTTTT.

The CDR3 nucleotides are TGTGCCAGCAGCTTACTAGACAGACCTGACACCGGGGAGCTGTTTTTT. Translation gives CASSLLDRPDTGELFF. V is TRBV12-3 or TRBV12-4 and J is TRBJ2-2; D may be TRBD1 or TRBD2 (5 bases each). This CDR3 is built from 16 residues. Between the trimmed V and J ends, which lost 6 bases and 3 bases, there was a span of 17 bases.

The chain employs TRBV4-3 and TRBJ2-2, with D uncertain. V lost 1 base and J lost 6, with 6 bases in between. Germline V lookup: CDR1 LGHNA, CDR2 YSLEER. This CDR3 is built from 13 residues. CDR3 region: CASSQGGSGELFF. CDR3 nucleotides: TGCGCCAGCAGCCAAGGGGGATCCGGGGAGCTGTTTTTT.

V usage is TRBV24-1 and J usage is TRBJ2-6, with D unresolved. There are 14 residues in the CDR3. The germline V gene encodes CDR1 KGHDR and CDR2 SFDVKD. V was pared by 7 bases and J by 6 bases, with 12 bases between. As DNA, the CDR3 is TGTGCCACCAGCAACCCGCCAGAGGCCAACGTCCTGACTTTC. This sequence encodes CATSNPPEANVLTF.

The V call is TRBV5-6, the J call TRBJ2-7; a possible D gene is TRBD2 (6 bases). The CDR3 spans 15 residues. Germline lookup yields CDR1 SGHDT and CDR2 YYEEEE. Deletions cut 0 bases from V and 3 bases from J, with 13 bases between. The CDR3, as DNA: TGTGCCAGCAGCTTGGCCGCGGGGTCAGACTACGAGCAGTACTTC. Protein product: CASSLAAGSDYEQYF.

This clonotype came up once. The chain uses TRBV4-1 and TRBJ1-5; the D gene is possibly TRBD1 (5 bases). Trimming pared 3 bases from V and 0 bases from J, leaving 12 bases between. CDR3 length: 16 residues. Looked up from germline, CDR1 is MGHRA and CDR2 is YSYEKL. CDR3 DNA: TGCGCCAGCAGCCATAGCGACAGCTATAGCAATCAGCCCCAGCATTTT. Protein product: CASSHSDSYSNQPQHF.

The V gene is TRBV11-3, the J gene TRBJ2-7; 8 nucleotides line up with TRBD1. This CDR3 is 13 amino acids long. The V and J ends lost 5 bases and 5 bases, in that order; junction bases with no gene match: 5. CDR1 and CDR2 from the germline V gene are SGHNT and YENEEA. The CDR3: CASSPTGEDEQYF. The CDR3 bases are TGTGCCAGCAGCCCGACAGGGGAAGACGAGCAGTACTTC.

This chain connects TRBV4-3 to TRBJ2-7; no reliable D call. V shed 0 bases and J shed 2 bases, with 8 bases lying between them. Germline CDR1 LGHNA, CDR2 YSLEER. This CDR3 region has 14 residues. The CDR3 bases are TGCGCCAGCAGCCAAGATTCTGGGGCCTACGAGCAGTACTTC. Translation: CASSQDSGAYEQYF.

The chain combines TRBV27 with TRBJ1-1; possibly TRBD1 for D (5 bases). Germline V gives CDR1 MNHEY, CDR2 SMNVEV (reference sequence). There are 15 residues in the CDR3. Between the trimmed V and J ends, which lost 7 bases and 2 bases, there was a span of 17 bases. The CDR3 region is CASTTQTGGNTEAFF. The CDR3 nucleotides are TGTGCCAGCACGACTCAGACGGGGGGAAACACTGAAGCTTTCTTT.

V usage is TRBV7-9 and J usage is TRBJ2-1; D tentatively fits TRBD1 or TRBD2 (5 bases each). The CDR3 spans 13 residues. Germline values: CDR1 SEHNR, CDR2 FQNEAQ (reference sequence). Trimming pared 4 bases from V and 9 bases from J, leaving 13 bases between. Here the CDR3 DNA reads TGTGCCAGCAGCTGGGAACGGGACCCTGAGCAGTTCTTC. Its protein product is CASSWERDPEQFF.

Written as DNA, the CDR3 is TGCGCCAGCAGCCAAGGGGGGCCCTCCTACAATGAGCAGTTCTTC. It translates to CASSQGGPSYNEQFF. The chain is built from TRBV4-1 and TRBJ2-1; possibly TRBD1 for D (6 bases). Germline V gives CDR1 MGHRA, CDR2 YSYEKL. The CDR3 is 15 residues long. The V end lost 1 base, the J end lost 0 bases, and 7 bases lay between the germline ends.

CDR3 nucleotides: TGTGCCAGCAGCCGGGACCTGAACACTGAAGCTTTCTTT. Translated, it gives CASSRDLNTEAFF. The chain is built from TRBV7-9 and TRBJ1-1; TRBD1 might be the D (5 bases). This CDR3 has 13 residues. V lost 5 bases to trimming and J lost 0 bases, with 7 bases between them. The germline V gene has CDR1 SEHNR and CDR2 FQNEAQ (reference sequence).

The rearrangement links TRBV4-1 to TRBJ2-3; D might be TRBD1 (5 bases). This CDR3 region has 14 residues. Looked up from germline, CDR1 is MGHRA and CDR2 is YSYEKL. Trimming shortened V by 1 base and J by 2 bases, and 7 bases separated the two germline ends. This CDR3 is CASSQAGFTDTQYF. As DNA, the CDR3 is TGCGCCAGCAGCCAAGCAGGGTTCACAGATACGCAGTATTTT.

V and J are TRBV5-6 and TRBJ2-7; 8 bases align to TRBD2. V trimming: 4 bases; J trimming: 5 bases; junction bases outside the gene matches: 5. Germline V gene sequence: CDR1 SGHDT, CDR2 YYEEEE. CDR3 length equals 13 residues. DNA for the CDR3: TGTGCCAGCAGCCGGACTAGCCTGGACGAGCAGTACTTC. This gives the protein CASSRTSLDEQYF.